A selection of T cell receptor beta chains follows, all from one sample in a study of vaccination and CD4 T cells after COVID-19. One entry per CDR3 protein, called by TCRdb with MiXCR from the PCR reads. Of 20,000 to 25,000 distinct CDR3 sequences in the sample, about 50% were seen once. The sequencing used CD4+ T cells from blood, collected before SARS-CoV-2 vaccination. The receptors derive from a human donor who had recovered from COVID-19. Both conserved end residues are part of each CDR3. Each record gives: J gene, V gene, D gene, clone size, CDR3 protein, CDR3 DNA. D genes are given only for firm matches. A row's size may be missing; if present it is once, few, many or a size class.

TRBJ2-5 TRBV20-1 TRBD2 - CSARETNKPLAGQETQYF TGCAGTGCTAGAGAAACAAACAAGCCACTAGCGGGCCAAGAGACCCAGTACTTC
TRBJ1-3 TRBV19 - few CASSIQGDGNTIYF TGTGCCAGTAGTATACAGGGTGATGGAAACACCATATATTTT
TRBJ1-2 TRBV24-1 - - CATSDSGRGATYGYTF TGTGCCACCAGTGATTCCGGTCGCGGGGCGACCTATGGCTACACCTTC
TRBJ1-1 TRBV20-1 - - CSARSGARGSEAFF TGCAGTGCTAGAAGTGGGGCCAGGGGCTCTGAAGCTTTCTTT
TRBJ2-7 TRBV18 - once CASSPALSGGLRGEQYF TGTGCCAGCTCACCCGCCCTGTCCGGTGGCCTTCGAGGCGAGCAGTACTTC
TRBJ1-2 TRBV6-1 - - CASSETRKGYGYTF TGTGCCAGCAGTGAGACCCGAAAGGGTTATGGCTACACCTTC
TRBJ1-5 TRBV7-8 TRBD1 - CASSSRTGSNQPQHF TGTGCCAGCAGCTCTCGGACAGGGAGCAATCAGCCCCAGCATTTT
TRBJ1-2 TRBV28 - - CASSGTNYGYTF TGTGCCAGCAGTGGGACTAACTATGGCTACACCTTC
TRBJ2-1 TRBV11-1 - - CASSLGPFSRGSYNEQFF TGTGCCAGCAGCTTAGGCCCTTTTTCTCGGGGCTCCTACAATGAGCAGTTCTTC
TRBJ1-1 TRBV7-9 TRBD1 few CASSFRTGGDTEAFF TGTGCCAGCAGCTTCCGGACAGGGGGAGACACTGAAGCTTTCTTT
TRBJ2-1 TRBV2 TRBD2 once CASSGGTSGSNEQFF TGTGCCAGCAGTGGGGGGACTAGCGGGAGCAATGAGCAGTTCTTC
TRBJ2-3 TRBV10-1 - few CASSPQGLSTDTQYF TGCGCCAGCAGCCCCCAGGGATTGAGCACAGATACGCAGTATTTT
TRBJ2-3 TRBV14 - - CASSQDYATDTQYF TGTGCCAGCAGCCAAGATTATGCCACAGATACGCAGTATTTT
TRBJ2-3 TRBV12-3/TRBV12-4 - - CASSFLDTQYF TGTGCCAGCAGTTTCCTCGATACGCAGTATTTT
TRBJ1-6 TRBV5-4 TRBD1 - CASSTDRGNSPLHF TGTGCCAGCAGCACAGACAGGGGCAATTCACCCCTCCACTTT
TRBJ1-2 TRBV29-1 - - CSVATGALYGYTF TGCAGCGTCGCCACCGGGGCTCTCTATGGCTACACCTTC
TRBJ1-6 TRBV20-1 - - CSARDFGGVWDSPLHF TGCAGTGCTAGAGATTTCGGAGGGGTCTGGGATTCACCCCTCCACTTT
TRBJ2-7 TRBV27 - - CASSLRVLPSYEQYF TGTGCCAGCAGTTTACGGGTTTTACCCTCCTACGAGCAGTACTTC
TRBJ1-1 TRBV25-1 - - CASSELTGRDTEAFF TGTGCCAGCAGTGAATTAACGGGCAGGGACACTGAAGCTTTCTTT
TRBJ1-4 TRBV7-2 TRBD1 once CASSIEPGQAPRGLFF TGTGCCAGCAGTATCGAACCGGGACAGGCCCCACGGGGACTGTTTTTT
TRBJ1-5 TRBV7-8 - once CASSLFSVSNQPQHF TGTGCCAGCAGCTTATTCTCAGTTAGCAATCAGCCCCAGCATTTT
TRBJ2-7 TRBV15 - - CATSRKPNSYEQYF TGTGCCACCAGCAGAAAACCTAACTCCTACGAGCAGTACTTC
TRBJ2-3 TRBV20-1 TRBD2 few CSAQPGTSGTDTQYF TGCAGTGCTCAACCCGGGACTAGCGGGACAGATACGCAGTATTTT
TRBJ2-3 TRBV2 - - CASSWLTRSDTQYF TGTGCCAGCAGTTGGTTAACTAGGTCGGATACGCAGTATTTT
TRBJ1-1 TRBV7-2 - - CASSFSGRWNTEAFF TGTGCCAGCAGCTTCTCGGGACGATGGAACACTGAAGCTTTCTTT
TRBJ2-6 TRBV20-1 TRBD2 - CSASIGTSASGANVLTF TGCAGTGCTAGCATAGGGACTAGCGCGTCTGGGGCCAACGTCCTGACTTTC
TRBJ1-2 TRBV7-9 TRBD1 - CAGQPGQGGYGYTF TGTGCCGGACAACCGGGACAGGGGGGGTATGGCTACACCTTC
TRBJ1-5 TRBV7-8 - few CASSVTGTQPQHF TGTGCCAGCAGCGTCACAGGGACCCAGCCCCAGCATTTT
TRBJ2-3 TRBV3-1 TRBD2 once CASSREPVAGADTQYF TGTGCCAGCAGCCGCGAACCGGTAGCGGGAGCAGATACGCAGTATTTT